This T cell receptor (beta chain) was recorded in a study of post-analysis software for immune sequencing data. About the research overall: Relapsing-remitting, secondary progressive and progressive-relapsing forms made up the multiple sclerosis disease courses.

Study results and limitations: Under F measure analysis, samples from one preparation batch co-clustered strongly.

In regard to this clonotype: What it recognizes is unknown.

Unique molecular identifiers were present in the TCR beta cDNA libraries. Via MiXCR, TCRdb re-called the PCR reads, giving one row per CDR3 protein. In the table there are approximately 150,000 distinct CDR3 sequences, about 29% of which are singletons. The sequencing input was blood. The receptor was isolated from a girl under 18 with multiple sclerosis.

This CDR3 is CASEGTGNQPQHF. Here the CDR3 DNA reads TGTGCCAGCGAGGGGACAGGGAATCAGCCCCAGCATTTT. J is TRBJ1-5 and V is TRBV7-9; 9 bases align to TRBD1. This CDR3 has 13 amino acids. The J segment lost 4 bases and the V segment lost 8 bases, leaving 3 bases of the junction unmatched. Germline values: CDR1 SEHNR, CDR2 FQNEAQ (reference sequence).